This T cell receptor beta chain was retrieved from a study of T-cell reconstitution after alpha-beta-depleted transplantation in children. For TCRbeta, the library was prepared with unique molecular identifiers. A single record per CDR3 protein comes from TCRdb applying MiXCR to the PCR reads. The sample lists about 900,000 distinct CDR3 sequences, about 29% occurring once. With regard to this clonotype: Its cognate antigen is unknown.

Per germline, CDR1 MNHNS and CDR2 SASEGT. CDR3 length equals 16 residues. Trimming took 6 bases from V and 5 from J; bases not matched to a gene: 11. Study results and caveats: Surviving recipient cells, namely T cells and thymic progenitors, were the source of high day-60 TCRbeta diversity in some patients. When one year had passed after transplant, most T-cell counts and diversity came from newly produced T cells. Expanded clones from the graft, numbering several hundred, reportedly supplied alpha-beta T cells about two months after transplant.

The material sequenced was PBMCs, mostly from graft donor cells, taken 360 days after TCRalphabeta/CD19-depleted stem cell transplant. This chain connects TRBV6-1 to TRBJ2-3; 10 bases are shared with TRBD1. The receptor comes from a boy under three years old who had a stem cell transplant for SCID, so the T cells may come from the graft donor. CDR3 residues: CASRSWRQGALDTQYF. The CDR3 DNA reads as TGTGCCAGCAGGTCCTGGCGACAGGGGGCTTTAGATACGCAGTATTTT.